One sample yielded the 30 T cell receptor beta chains listed below, sequenced in a study of graft-versus-host responses after intestinal transplantation. The repertoire was sequenced with immunoSEQ multiplex PCR; TCRdb's copy has only in-frame clones and lacks some. Found here are over 45,000 clones, roughly 90% of them singletons; the top ten hold over 0.55%. Their antigens remain unidentified. The specimen comprised unstimulated CD4+ T cells sorted from spleen or lymph node cells, sampled before transplant. All receptors come from a human donor who was the organ donor for an intestinal transplant.

J is TRBJ2-3 and V is TRBV5-1, with 11 bases lining up with TRBD2. The V gene's germline CDR1 is SGHRS and CDR2 YFSETQ. This CDR3 has 18 residues. The V segment lost 1 base and the J segment 0 bases; nucleotides outside the gene matches: 7. CDR3 sequence: CASSLRLGTSGSTDTQYF. CDR3 in DNA: TGCGCCAGCAGCTTGCGCCTCGGGACTAGCGGAAGCACAGATACGCAGTATTTT.

The chain couples TRBV27 to TRBJ1-1, with D perhaps TRBD1 (5 bases). The CDR3 length is 20 residues. Germline V gene sequence: CDR1 MNHEY, CDR2 SMNVEV (reference sequence). The ends were cut back, 3 bases at V and 1 base at J, with 27 bases in the middle. CDR3 nucleotide sequence: TGTGCCAGCAGTTTCCGAATATCGGTGGCAGGAGTGGGGGGGAACACTGAAGCTTTCTTT. Protein sequence: CASSFRISVAGVGGNTEAFF.

CDR3 nucleotide sequence: TGTGCCAGCGACGGGACTAGCGACCACGAGCAGTACTTC. This codes for CASDGTSDHEQYF. V is TRBV28 and J is TRBJ2-7; 10 bases match TRBD2. Per germline, CDR1 MDHEN and CDR2 SYDVKM. CDR3 length: 13 amino acids. V gave up 8 bases and J gave up 5 bases; unmatched junction bases: 6.

The chain carries TRBV28 and TRBJ2-1, with 8 nucleotides matching TRBD1. The germline gives CDR1 MDHEN, CDR2 SYDVKM. CDR3 size: 15 residues. V gave up 6 bases and J gave up 3 bases; unmatched junction bases: 7. The CDR3 nucleotides read TGTGCCAGCAGACCCACAGGGGGGATCTACAATGAGCAGTTCTTC. Amino acid sequence: CASRPTGGIYNEQFF.

V is TRBV15 and J is TRBJ2-3; a weak D match, TRBD1 (5 bases). From germline, CDR1 is LNHNV and CDR2 YYDKDF (reference sequence). CDR3 size: 16 residues. V lost 2 bases, J lost 3 bases, and 15 bases lay in between. The CDR3 nucleotides are TGTGCCACCAGCAGACCCTCAGGGTTGGGGACAGATACGCAGTATTTT. This sequence encodes CATSRPSGLGTDTQYF.

This sequence joins TRBV5-4 and TRBJ2-3, with D perhaps TRBD2 (6 bases). V was trimmed by 0 bases and J by 10 bases, leaving 21 bases between them. Germline-derived CDR1 and CDR2 are SGHNT and YYREEE (reference sequence). This CDR3 comprises 16 residues. The CDR3 spells CASSLARDHSTGAQYF. Here the CDR3 DNA reads TGTGCCAGCAGCTTGGCCCGGGACCACTCCACGGGGGCGCAGTATTTT.

The chain links TRBV6-1 to TRBJ1-1; 10 nucleotides align to TRBD1. Germline CDR1 MNHNS, CDR2 SASEGT. V lost 5 bases to trimming and J lost 3 bases; unmatched junction nucleotides: 6. The CDR3 covers 15 residues. CDR3 loop: CASSKGQGMYTEAFF. The CDR3, as DNA: TGTGCCAGCAGTAAGGGACAGGGGATGTACACTGAAGCTTTCTTT.

The rearrangement joins TRBV4-1 to TRBJ2-2; 8 bases are a match to TRBD1. The CDR3 covers 15 residues. Trimming at V came to 4 bases and at J to 5 bases, leaving 6 bases not matched to a gene. Germline lookup yields CDR1 MGHRA and CDR2 YSYEKL. The CDR3 region is CASSRGQGPTGELFF. CDR3 DNA: TGCGCCAGCAGCCGAGGACAGGGCCCGACCGGGGAGCTGTTTTTT.

This chain joins TRBV4-3 and TRBJ1-4; 10 nucleotides match TRBD1. J was trimmed by 8 bases and V by 3 bases; bases with no gene match: 9. This CDR3 has 16 amino acids. Germline CDR1 is LGHNA and CDR2 is YSLEER. The CDR3 region is CASSHSGTGEREKLFF. CDR3 coding DNA: TGCGCCAGCAGCCACAGCGGGACAGGGGAACGAGAAAAACTGTTTTTT.

This chain connects TRBV19 to TRBJ2-7, with 7 bases lining up with TRBD1. Unmatched junction bases numbered 8, after V lost 9 bases and J lost 3 bases. From germline, CDR1 is LNHDA and CDR2 SQIVND (reference sequence). This CDR3 is 13 amino acids long. The CDR3 spells CASTRTGGYEQYF. For the CDR3, the DNA is TGTGCCAGCACCCGGACAGGAGGCTACGAGCAGTACTTC.

The V and J genes are TRBV27 and TRBJ1-1, with D unresolved. Trimming removed 0 bases at V and 0 bases at J, with 17 bases between. The V gene's germline CDR1 is MNHEY and CDR2 SMNVEV (reference sequence). This CDR3 is built from 18 residues. The CDR3 DNA is TGTGCCAGCAGTTTATCCACAGTGGCGCGCCGCGTGAACACTGAAGCTTTCTTT. Its protein product is CASSLSTVARRVNTEAFF.

This rearrangement joins TRBV10-3 to TRBJ2-4; 8 bases agree with TRBD2. J gave up 6 bases and V 0 bases, and 22 bases lay outside the gene matches. This CDR3 is built from 21 residues. Per the germline V gene, CDR1 is ENHRY and CDR2 is SYGVKD. Written as DNA, the CDR3 is TGTGCCATCAGTGAGTCGATTGGGACTAGAGGTCTCTTGGGTCGGGGAAACATTCAGTACTTC. Residues: CAISESIGTRGLLGRGNIQYF.

The count of this clone is one. The chain combines TRBV2 with TRBJ2-3; D remains unclear. The V and J ends lost 10 bases and 4 bases respectively, with 12 bases between them. There are 12 residues in the CDR3. The V gene's germline CDR1 is SNHLY and CDR2 FYNNEI. The CDR3 nucleotides are TGTGCCATTAGCCGTGCTGCAGATACGCAGTATTTT. Protein product: CAISRAADTQYF.

This chain connects TRBV28 to TRBJ1-1; 7 bases agree with TRBD1. The V gene end was trimmed by 5 bases and the J gene end by 4 bases; junction bases not matched to a gene: 13. The CDR3 runs to 16 residues. The germline V gene has CDR1 MDHEN and CDR2 SYDVKM. The CDR3 spells CASSLLRGSGVTEAFF. The DNA of the CDR3 is TGTGCCAGCAGTCTACTCAGGGGGTCCGGGGTCACTGAAGCTTTCTTT.

This clone is a singleton in its sample. This chain links TRBV28 with TRBJ2-3; TRBD1 matches 7 bases. The J segment lost 2 bases and the V segment lost 5 bases, leaving 7 bases of the junction unmatched. There are 15 residues in the CDR3. Germline V gene data show CDR1 as MDHEN and CDR2 as SYDVKM. This CDR3 reads CASSPRGQNTDTQYF. CDR3 in DNA: TGTGCCAGCAGTCCGAGGGGACAGAACACAGATACGCAGTATTTT.

The CDR3 nucleotides are TGTGCCAGCAGCTCCTTACGGCGGGAGGGCTTAAATGAGCAGTTCTTC. It codes for CASSSLRREGLNEQFF. This chain uses TRBV7-9 with TRBJ2-1; the match to TRBD2 covers 9 bases. The germline gives CDR1 SEHNR, CDR2 FQNEAQ (reference sequence). V was pared by 4 bases and J by 7 bases, with 11 bases of the junction left unmatched. CDR3 length: 16 residues.

The V and J genes are TRBV5-1 and TRBJ2-3; D remains unclear. Germline V gene lookup returns CDR1 SGHRS and CDR2 YFSETQ. The ends were cut back, 1 base at V and 0 bases at J, with 9 bases in the middle. The CDR3 is 15 residues long. CDR3 in amino acids: CASSLPRSSTDTQYF. DNA for the CDR3: TGCGCCAGCAGCTTGCCGAGGTCTAGCACAGATACGCAGTATTTT.

This rearrangement joins TRBV28 to TRBJ1-2, with 7 bases that match TRBD1. CDR3 size: 13 residues. CDR1 is MDHEN and CDR2 is SYDVKM in the germline V gene. V gave up 6 bases and J gave up 4 bases; unmatched junction bases: 5. CDR3 in DNA: TGTGCCAGCAGGGACAGGAAAGTCTATGGCTACACCTTC. Translating gives CASRDRKVYGYTF.

This rearrangement joins TRBV30 to TRBJ2-5; 11 bases match TRBD2. Germline assignment: CDR1 GTSNPN and CDR2 SVGIG (reference sequence). This CDR3 spans 15 amino acids. After removal of 1 base from V and 5 bases from J, the junction contained 6 bases not matched to a gene. CDR3 sequence: CAWSAGLAEGETQYF. Written as DNA, the CDR3 is TGTGCCTGGAGTGCGGGACTAGCGGAAGGGGAGACCCAGTACTTC. The full variable domain, completed using reference TRBV30 and TRBJ2-5, is SQTIHQWPATLVQPVGSPLSLECTVEGTSNPNLYWYRQAAGRGLQLLFYSVGIGQISSEVPQNLSASRPQDRQFILSSKKLLLSDSGFYLCAWSAGLAEGETQYFGPGTRLLVL.

There are a few counts of this clone. The chain's CDR3 is CASSPQRYGGVDIQYF. DNA of the CDR3: TGTGCCAGCAGCCCCCAACGATATGGGGGGGTGGACATTCAGTACTTC. The V gene is TRBV9, the J gene TRBJ2-4, with TRBD2 identical over 7 bases. In germline, CDR1 is SGDLS, CDR2 YYNGEE. V was pared by 4 bases and J by 8 bases, with 15 bases of the junction left unmatched. The CDR3 runs 16 residues.

There are a few counts of this clone. The chain links TRBV27 to TRBJ1-1; D may be TRBD1 (5 bases). Per the germline V gene, CDR1 is MNHEY and CDR2 is SMNVEV (reference sequence). V lost 0 bases to trimming and J lost 5 bases, with 13 bases between them. CDR3 length: 15 amino acids. This CDR3 reads CASSLSWGVSTEAFF. For the CDR3, the DNA is TGTGCCAGCAGTTTATCGTGGGGGGTGAGTACTGAAGCTTTCTTT.

The chain employs TRBV6-1 and TRBJ1-2, with 9 bases lining up with TRBD1. V was pared by 10 bases and J by 8 bases, with 5 bases of the junction left unmatched. The CDR3 loop spans 11 amino acids. Germline lookup yields CDR1 MNHNS and CDR2 SASEGT. In nucleotides, the CDR3 is TGTGCCACCCACAGGGGGCAAGGCTACACCTTC. Amino acid sequence: CATHRGQGYTF.

The chain carries TRBV7-2 and TRBJ2-7; possible D gene TRBD2, 6 bases. Germline CDR1 reads SGHTA; CDR2 reads FQGNSA. V shed 6 bases and J shed 3 bases, with 15 bases lying between them. This CDR3 contains 14 residues. In nucleotides, the CDR3 is TGTGCCAGCAGGTCGGGAGTATGGGACTACGAGCAGTACTTC. This translates into CASRSGVWDYEQYF.

The chain is built from TRBV28 and TRBJ2-4, with 15 bases fitting TRBD2. The V gene's germline CDR1 is MDHEN and CDR2 SYDVKM. V lost 8 bases to trimming and J lost 7 bases; unmatched junction nucleotides: 6. The CDR3 is 15 amino acids. CDR3 nucleotide sequence: TGTGCCAGCGGACGGGGACTAGCGGGAGGCAACATTCAGTACTTC. Protein sequence: CASGRGLAGGNIQYF.

This chain connects TRBV25-1 to TRBJ2-1; 7 nucleotides match TRBD1. CDR3 length: 18 residues. With 8 bases clipped from V and 0 bases from J, the junction kept 16 bases outside the gene matches. Germline CDR1 is MGHDK and CDR2 is SYGVNS. This chain's CDR3 is CASGDPGTVTNSYNEQFF. DNA for the CDR3: TGTGCCAGCGGCGACCCAGGGACAGTTACAAACTCCTACAATGAGCAGTTCTTC. The whole variable domain, remainder taken from reference TRBV25-1 and TRBJ2-1, is EADIYQTPRYLVIGTGKKITLECSQTMGHDKMYWYQQDPGMELHLIHYSYGVNSTEKGDLSSESTVSRIRTEHFPLTLESARPSHTSQYLCASGDPGTVTNSYNEQFFGPGTRLTVL.

This chain joins TRBV5-1 and TRBJ1-4; D might be TRBD1 (6 bases). The germline gives CDR1 SGHRS, CDR2 YFSETQ. V lost 4 bases to trimming and J lost 8 bases, with 18 bases between them. The CDR3 consists of 15 residues. The CDR3 coding sequence is TGCGCCAGCAGCACGATGACAGGTGTGGCGGAAAAACTGTTTTTT. This codes for CASSTMTGVAEKLFF.

V and J are TRBV5-1 and TRBJ2-1, with 10 bases fitting TRBD2. With V trimmed by 0 bases and J by 5 bases, 2 bases remained unmatched. Germline-derived CDR1 and CDR2 are SGHRS and YFSETQ. The CDR3 loop spans 15 amino acids. The CDR3 protein is CASSLGLAGDNEQFF. CDR3 nucleotides: TGCGCCAGCAGCTTGGGGCTAGCGGGAGACAATGAGCAGTTCTTC.

As regards this clone: One end of the junction does not line up with germline, which may come from a read error. The chain links TRBV20-1 to TRBJ2-3, with 7 bases that match TRBD2. Per germline, CDR1 DFQATT and CDR2 SNEGSKA (reference sequence). The CDR3 extends over 10 amino acids. The CDR3 protein is CSASGLAEVF. CDR3 DNA: TGCAGTGCTAGTGGGCTAGCGGAGGTGTTT.

V gene TRBV30 combines with J gene TRBJ1-3; TRBD1 matches 7 bases. V trimming: 5 bases; J trimming: 3 bases; junction bases outside the gene matches: 7. This CDR3 comprises 14 residues. Germline CDR1 is GTSNPN and CDR2 is SVGIG (reference sequence). This chain's CDR3 is CAWARQGGGNTIYF. The CDR3 DNA reads TGTGCCTGGGCAAGACAGGGAGGTGGAAACACCATATATTTT.

This chain uses TRBV9 with TRBJ1-4; D possibly corresponds to TRBD1 (5 bases). V lost 2 bases to trimming and J lost 8 bases, with 22 bases between them. The CDR3 has 17 amino acids. The germline gives CDR1 SGDLS, CDR2 YYNGEE. CDR3 in DNA: TGTGCCAGCAGCGTCGACGGCCTTGGAGCGCGGGGGGAAAAACTGTTTTTT. As protein: CASSVDGLGARGEKLFF.